These T cell receptor beta chains were read from a single sample in a study of OX40 agonist ivuxolimab in advanced cancers. Clones were sequenced by immunoSEQ multiplex PCR, and TCRdb holds only the in-frame ones, with some missing. The data show 53,000 or so clones, with about 81% seen just once and about 12% held by the top ten. This material consisted of CD4+ or CD8+ T cells sorted from blood, taken in a trial of the OX40 agonist ivuxolimab. The receptor set was obtained from an adult with an advanced solid tumor such as melanoma, head and neck, liver or kidney cancer. The CDR3 runs from the conserved cysteine through the conserved F or W. A D gene is named only where the DNA matches it firmly. The listing skips clone size in some rows; elsewhere it reads once, few, many or a size class.

j_call	d_call	clone_size	v_call	cdr3_aa
TRBJ1-1	.	once	TRBV21-1	CASSKTGMNTEAFF
TRBJ1-1	.	.	TRBV15	CATSRVLGTGTEAFF
TRBJ1-3	TRBD1	few	TRBV6-6	CASSYGQGGNTIYF
TRBJ2-6	.	.	TRBV7-6	CASSRFGTSGANVLTF
TRBJ2-2	TRBD2	.	TRBV5-4	CASSLAGGPATGELFF
TRBJ1-1	.	.	TRBV29-1	CSAVWSKGTEAFF
TRBJ2-1	.	.	TRBV4-1	CASSQDPAYNEQFF
TRBJ2-6	.	.	TRBV18	CASSPQSSGANVLTF
TRBJ2-6	.	few	TRBV18	CASSPPLAGSPPGANVLTF
TRBJ2-1	.	.	TRBV30	CAWGGLVEQFF
TRBJ2-1	.	.	TRBV5-1	CASSFQGSYNEQFF
TRBJ2-6	.	.	TRBV5-1	CASSRPDSGANVLTF
TRBJ1-3	.	.	TRBV18	CASSWTEGNTIYF
TRBJ2-5	.	.	TRBV30	CAWNDRSGETQYF
TRBJ1-1	TRBD1	few	TRBV19	CASSTPTGGKGNTEAFF
TRBJ2-4	TRBD1	.	TRBV30	CACRDRGQWVNIQYF
TRBJ2-7	TRBD2	once	TRBV6-1	CASRLSGTYEQYF
TRBJ1-2	.	.	TRBV11-1	CASSPGRDYGYTF
TRBJ2-3	.	.	TRBV7-8	CACTRDHSTDTQYF
TRBJ1-2	.	.	TRBV29-1	CSVEEAYGYTF
TRBJ2-3	.	few	TRBV5-1	CASSPLTLLDTQYF
TRBJ1-6	.	.	TRBV6-1	CASSGQENSPLHF
TRBJ2-1	TRBD2	.	TRBV11-2	CASSSRPGLFPNEQFF
TRBJ1-1	.	few	TRBV30	CAWSRSRGTEAFF
TRBJ2-1	.	.	TRBV27	CASTPWGGQVLQGQFF
TRBJ1-1	.	.	TRBV14	CASSSGRTEAFF
TRBJ1-5	.	once	TRBV5-8	CASTEFWGAGTTNQPQHF
TRBJ1-5	.	.	TRBV6-6	CASSPYRGHQPQHF
TRBJ1-1	.	few	TRBV5-1	CASSPVGREITEAFF
TRBJ1-1	.	.	TRBV6-1	CASSAGGNTEAFF
TRBJ1-2	.	.	TRBV28	CASRQSGVHYGYTF
TRBJ2-3	.	.	TRBV7-5	CVRSLRTATFTDTQYF
TRBJ1-2	TRBD1	.	TRBV6-1	CASSASGQVGEGYTF
TRBJ1-1	.	few	TRBV29-1	CSVGTDASNTEAFF